This T cell receptor beta chain came from a study of blood T cell repertoires in COVID-19. Study context: The study drew acute and convalescent COVID-19 samples from the United States, Italy and Spain.

Clones were sequenced by immunoSEQ multiplex PCR, and TCRdb holds only the in-frame ones, with some missing. The sample holds 200,000 to 300,000 clones; approximately 88% are singletons and the top ten take roughly 2.4%. CDR1 and CDR2 (germline): SGDLS, YYNGEE. This CDR3 has 16 amino acids. J gave up 1 base and V 0 bases, and 5 bases lay outside the gene matches. The sample taken for sequencing was PBMCs or T cells enriched from blood (not recorded which). The chain combines TRBV9 with TRBJ2-3, with TRBD2 matching over 7 bases. This TCR came from a middle-aged woman with acute COVID-19. CDR3 loop: CASSVAPSGGTDTQYF. The CDR3, as DNA: TGTGCCAGCAGCGTAGCTCCTAGCGGAGGCACAGATACGCAGTATTTT.